These T cell receptor beta chains were read from a single sample in a study of chemoradiotherapy in HPV16-positive cancers. Method: immunoSEQ multiplex PCR; TCRdb's copy keeps in-frame clones and lacks some. The profile covers about a thousand clones, with 85% appearing a single time and more than 8% taken by the ten largest. The sequencing used tumor tissue, collected from a patient who underwent chemoradiotherapy. Receptor source: a human donor with HPV-associated anogenital cancer. Both conserved end residues are part of each CDR3. Fields, in order: J gene, D gene, clone size, V gene, CDR3 DNA, CDR3 protein. A D gene is named only where the DNA matches it firmly. Some rows have no size entry. The others give once, few or many, or a class for an expanded clone.

j_call: TRBJ1-2; d_call: .; clone_size: .; v_call: TRBV6-5; cdr3_nt: TGTGCCAGCAGTAGAGACCCAGCTAACTATGGCTACACCTTC; cdr3_aa: CASSRDPANYGYTF
j_call: TRBJ2-4; d_call: TRBD1; clone_size: .; v_call: TRBV2; cdr3_nt: TGTGCCAGCAGGGGGACAGGACAAAACATTCAGTACTTC; cdr3_aa: CASRGTGQNIQYF
j_call: TRBJ1-2; d_call: .; clone_size: .; v_call: TRBV29-1; cdr3_nt: TGCAGCGTTGAGACGGGCAGGGCGGATGGCTACACCTTC; cdr3_aa: CSVETGRADGYTF
j_call: TRBJ1-1; d_call: .; clone_size: .; v_call: TRBV5-1; cdr3_nt: TGCGCCAGCAGCTTCGCCCAGGGAGGGAGCACTGAAGCTTTCTTT; cdr3_aa: CASSFAQGGSTEAFF
j_call: TRBJ1-3; d_call: .; clone_size: .; v_call: TRBV30; cdr3_nt: TGTGCCTGGAGGGGGCGAAGAAACACCATATATTTT; cdr3_aa: CAWRGRRNTIYF
j_call: TRBJ1-4; d_call: TRBD1; clone_size: .; v_call: TRBV4-1; cdr3_nt: TGCGCCAGCAGCCCGTCGACAGGGATGGGTGAAAAACTGTTTTTT; cdr3_aa: CASSPSTGMGEKLFF
j_call: TRBJ1-4; d_call: .; clone_size: few; v_call: TRBV19; cdr3_nt: TGTGCCAGTAGTGTCCGCCGGGGAGCAACTAATGAAAAACTGTTTTTT; cdr3_aa: CASSVRRGATNEKLFF
j_call: TRBJ2-5; d_call: .; clone_size: .; v_call: TRBV5-6; cdr3_nt: TGTGCCAGCAGCTTGTTACGGGGGGCTGAGTACTTC; cdr3_aa: CASSLLRGAEYF
j_call: TRBJ2-1; d_call: .; clone_size: once; v_call: TRBV27; cdr3_nt: TGTGCCAGCCGCCTTTTAGGGGGGGAAAATGAGCAGTTCTTC; cdr3_aa: CASRLLGGENEQFF
j_call: TRBJ1-5; d_call: TRBD1; clone_size: .; v_call: TRBV7-2; cdr3_nt: TGTGCCAGCAGCATTTCAGAGACAGGGGGCCGCAATCAGCCCCAGCATTTT; cdr3_aa: CASSISETGGRNQPQHF
j_call: TRBJ2-5; d_call: .; clone_size: .; v_call: TRBV7-2; cdr3_nt: TGTGCCAGCAGCAGATACCAGGGGCCCCAGTACTTC; cdr3_aa: CASSRYQGPQYF
j_call: TRBJ2-7; d_call: .; clone_size: few; v_call: TRBV6-1; cdr3_nt: TGTGCCAGCAGTGAAGGGTTGTCAGGGAGGTCCTACGAGCAGTACTTC; cdr3_aa: CASSEGLSGRSYEQYF
j_call: TRBJ1-1; d_call: .; clone_size: .; v_call: TRBV14; cdr3_nt: TGTGCCAGCAGCCAAGTGTCCGGGAGGGGGTCCGAAGCTTTCTTT; cdr3_aa: CASSQVSGRGSEAFF
j_call: TRBJ2-3; d_call: .; clone_size: .; v_call: TRBV5-6; cdr3_nt: TGTGCCAGCAGCTTGGGAACTAGACGGGATACGCAGTATTTT; cdr3_aa: CASSLGTRRDTQYF
j_call: TRBJ1-6; d_call: .; clone_size: large; v_call: TRBV19; cdr3_nt: TGTGCCAGTTCCAAGTCAGGAGGCGCTTCACCCCTCCACTTT; cdr3_aa: CASSKSGGASPLHF
j_call: TRBJ1-6; d_call: .; clone_size: .; v_call: TRBV11-1; cdr3_nt: TGTGCCAGCAGCTTGGGAGGCTATAATTCACCCCTCCACTTT; cdr3_aa: CASSLGGYNSPLHF
j_call: TRBJ2-3; d_call: .; clone_size: .; v_call: TRBV7-8; cdr3_nt: TGTGCCAGCAGCTTCCTCCCCGCAGATACGCAGTATTTT; cdr3_aa: CASSFLPADTQYF
j_call: TRBJ2-2; d_call: .; clone_size: .; v_call: TRBV6-1; cdr3_nt: TGTGCCAGCAAAACAGACGCGAACACCGGGGAGCTGTTTTTT; cdr3_aa: CASKTDANTGELFF
j_call: TRBJ2-3; d_call: .; clone_size: .; v_call: TRBV5-4; cdr3_nt: TGTGCCAGCAGCCCGATTAACCCGCGCGGGGGCCAGGTAGATACGCAGTATTTT; cdr3_aa: CASSPINPRGGQVDTQYF
j_call: TRBJ2-3; d_call: TRBD2; clone_size: few; v_call: TRBV30; cdr3_nt: TGTGCCTTCCTCGCAGCGGGGGGGCCGGTAGATACGCAGTATTTT; cdr3_aa: CAFLAAGGPVDTQYF
j_call: TRBJ2-5; d_call: .; clone_size: .; v_call: TRBV6-1; cdr3_nt: TGTGCCAGCAGTGAAGTTTCCCAAGAGACCCAGTACTTC; cdr3_aa: CASSEVSQETQYF
j_call: TRBJ2-3; d_call: TRBD2; clone_size: .; v_call: TRBV6-5; cdr3_nt: TGTGCCAGCAAATACGGGAGGGCCGGGCCAGATACGCAGTATTTT; cdr3_aa: CASKYGRAGPDTQYF
j_call: TRBJ2-1; d_call: .; clone_size: .; v_call: TRBV30; cdr3_nt: TGTGCCTGGAACCCTCTGGCTAGCTTTGGCAATGAGCAGTTCTTC; cdr3_aa: CAWNPLASFGNEQFF
j_call: TRBJ2-7; d_call: .; clone_size: few; v_call: TRBV27; cdr3_nt: TGTGCCAGCAGTTTGTCCCGCAACTACGAGCAGTACTTC; cdr3_aa: CASSLSRNYEQYF
j_call: TRBJ1-1; d_call: .; clone_size: .; v_call: TRBV30; cdr3_nt: TGTGCCTGGAGTGTGTCGTATACTGAAGCTTTCTTT; cdr3_aa: CAWSVSYTEAFF
j_call: TRBJ2-3; d_call: .; clone_size: .; v_call: TRBV6-1; cdr3_nt: TGTGCCAGCATGGGGCACAGCACAGATACGCAGTATTTT; cdr3_aa: CASMGHSTDTQYF
j_call: TRBJ2-7; d_call: .; clone_size: .; v_call: TRBV5-6; cdr3_nt: TGTGCCAGCAGCTTGCGAGCGGGTGGTTGGAGGGAGCAGTACTTC; cdr3_aa: CASSLRAGGWREQYF
j_call: TRBJ2-3; d_call: .; clone_size: .; v_call: TRBV7-3; cdr3_nt: TGTGCCAGCAGCTCCGGACTAACTAGCACAGATACGCAGTATTTT; cdr3_aa: CASSSGLTSTDTQYF